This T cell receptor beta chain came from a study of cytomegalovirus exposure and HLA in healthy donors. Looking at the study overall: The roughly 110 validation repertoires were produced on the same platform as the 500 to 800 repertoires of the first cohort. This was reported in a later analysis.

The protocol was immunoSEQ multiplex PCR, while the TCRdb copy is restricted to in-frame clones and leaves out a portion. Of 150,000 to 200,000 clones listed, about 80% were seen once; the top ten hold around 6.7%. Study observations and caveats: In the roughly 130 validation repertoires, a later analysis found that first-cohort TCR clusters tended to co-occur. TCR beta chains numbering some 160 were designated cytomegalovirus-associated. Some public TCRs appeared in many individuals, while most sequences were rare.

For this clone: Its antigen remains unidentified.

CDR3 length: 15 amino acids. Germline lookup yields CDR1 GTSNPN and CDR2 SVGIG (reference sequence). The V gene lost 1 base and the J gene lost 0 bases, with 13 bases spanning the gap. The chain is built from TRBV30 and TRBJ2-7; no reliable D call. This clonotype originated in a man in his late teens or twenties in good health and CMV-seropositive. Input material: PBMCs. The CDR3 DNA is TGTGCCTGGAGTGACTTGTCGCGCTACTCCTACGAGCAGTACTTC. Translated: CAWSDLSRYSYEQYF.